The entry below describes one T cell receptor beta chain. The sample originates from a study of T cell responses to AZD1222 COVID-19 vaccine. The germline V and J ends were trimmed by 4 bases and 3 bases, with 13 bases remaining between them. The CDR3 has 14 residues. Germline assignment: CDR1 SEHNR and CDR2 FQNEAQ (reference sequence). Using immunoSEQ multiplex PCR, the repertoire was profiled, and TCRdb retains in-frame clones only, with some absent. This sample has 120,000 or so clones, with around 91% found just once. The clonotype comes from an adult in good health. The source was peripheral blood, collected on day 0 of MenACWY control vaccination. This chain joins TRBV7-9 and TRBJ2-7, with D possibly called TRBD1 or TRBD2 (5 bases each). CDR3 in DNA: TGTGCCAGCAGCTACGCCGGGGCCGGCTACGAGCAGTACTTC. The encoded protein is CASSYAGAGYEQYF. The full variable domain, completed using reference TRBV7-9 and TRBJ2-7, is DTGVSQNPRHKITKRGQNVTFRCDPISEHNRLYWYRQTLGQGPEFLTYFQNEAQLEKSRLLSDRFSAERPKGSFSTLEIQRTEQGDSAMYLCASSYAGAGYEQYFGPGTRLTVT.